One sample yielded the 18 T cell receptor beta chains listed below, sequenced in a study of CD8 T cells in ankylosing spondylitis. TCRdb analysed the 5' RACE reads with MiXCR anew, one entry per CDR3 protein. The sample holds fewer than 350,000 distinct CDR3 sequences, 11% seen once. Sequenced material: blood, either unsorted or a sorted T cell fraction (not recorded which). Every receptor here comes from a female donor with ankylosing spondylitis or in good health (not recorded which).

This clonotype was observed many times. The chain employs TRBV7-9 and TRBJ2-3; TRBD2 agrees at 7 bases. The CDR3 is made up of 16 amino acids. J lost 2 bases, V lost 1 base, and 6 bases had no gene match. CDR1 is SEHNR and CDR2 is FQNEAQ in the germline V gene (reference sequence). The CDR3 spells CASSLEPSGTTDTQYF. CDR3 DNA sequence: TGTGCCAGCAGCTTAGAGCCTAGCGGAACCACAGATACGCAGTATTTT. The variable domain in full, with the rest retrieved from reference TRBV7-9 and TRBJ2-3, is DTGVSQNPRHKITKRGQNVTFRCDPISEHNRLYWYRQTLGQGPEFLTYFQNEAQLEKSRLLSDRFSAERPKGSFSTLEIQRTEQGDSAMYLCASSLEPSGTTDTQYFGPGTRLTVL.

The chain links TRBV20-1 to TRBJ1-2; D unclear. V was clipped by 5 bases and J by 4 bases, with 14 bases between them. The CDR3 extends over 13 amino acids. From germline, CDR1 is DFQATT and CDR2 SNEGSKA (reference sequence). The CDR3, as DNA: TGCAGTGCTGAGCTGGATGACCGCTATGGCTACACCTTC. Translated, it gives CSAELDDRYGYTF.

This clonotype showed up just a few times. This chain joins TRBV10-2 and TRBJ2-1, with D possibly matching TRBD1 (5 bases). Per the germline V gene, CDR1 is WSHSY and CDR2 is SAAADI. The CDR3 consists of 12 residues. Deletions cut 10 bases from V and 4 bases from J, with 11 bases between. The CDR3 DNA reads TGCGCCACCGCGGACATTTACAATGAGCAGTTCTTC. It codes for CATADIYNEQFF.

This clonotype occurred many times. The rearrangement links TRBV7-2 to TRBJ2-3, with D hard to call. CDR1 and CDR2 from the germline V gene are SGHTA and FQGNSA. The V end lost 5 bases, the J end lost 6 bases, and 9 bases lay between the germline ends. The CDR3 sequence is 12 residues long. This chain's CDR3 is CASSPPWDTQYF. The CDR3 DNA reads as TGTGCCAGCAGCCCTCCTTGGGATACGCAGTATTTT.

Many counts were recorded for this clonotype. The DNA of the CDR3 is TGCGCCAGCAGCTTGGACGGTAACAATCAGCCCCAGCATTTT. Translating it yields CASSLDGNNQPQHF. V usage is TRBV5-1 and J usage is TRBJ1-5, with no clear D. The V end was cut by 0 bases, the J end by 3 bases, with 7 bases between. Germline CDR1 reads SGHRS; CDR2 reads YFSETQ. The CDR3 has 14 residues.

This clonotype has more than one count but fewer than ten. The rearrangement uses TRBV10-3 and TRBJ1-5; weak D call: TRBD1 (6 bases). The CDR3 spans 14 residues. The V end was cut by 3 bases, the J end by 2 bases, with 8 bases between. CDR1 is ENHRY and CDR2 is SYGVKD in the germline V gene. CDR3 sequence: CAISEAGGNQPQHF. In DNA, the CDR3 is TGTGCCATCAGTGAAGCAGGGGGCAATCAGCCCCAGCATTTT.

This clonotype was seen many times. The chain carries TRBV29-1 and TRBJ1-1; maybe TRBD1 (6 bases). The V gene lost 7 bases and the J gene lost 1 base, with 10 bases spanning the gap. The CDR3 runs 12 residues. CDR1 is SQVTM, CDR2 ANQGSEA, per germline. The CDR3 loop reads CSGSRGNTEAFF. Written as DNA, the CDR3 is TGCAGCGGTAGCAGGGGGAACACTGAAGCTTTCTTT.

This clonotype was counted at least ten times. The CDR3: CSVVGLAGWEQYF. Written as DNA, the CDR3 is TGCAGCGTTGTGGGACTAGCGGGATGGGAGCAGTACTTC. The chain recombines TRBV29-1 with TRBJ2-7; 13 bases fit TRBD2. Germline V lookup: CDR1 SQVTM, CDR2 ANQGSEA. Unmatched junction bases numbered 4, after V lost 4 bases and J lost 7 bases. The CDR3 spans 13 residues.

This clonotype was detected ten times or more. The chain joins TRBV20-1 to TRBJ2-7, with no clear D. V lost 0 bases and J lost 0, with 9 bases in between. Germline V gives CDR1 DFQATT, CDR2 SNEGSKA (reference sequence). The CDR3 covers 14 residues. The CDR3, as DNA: TGCAGTGCTAGAGAGCGCAAGCGCTCCTACGAGCAGTACTTC. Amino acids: CSARERKRSYEQYF.

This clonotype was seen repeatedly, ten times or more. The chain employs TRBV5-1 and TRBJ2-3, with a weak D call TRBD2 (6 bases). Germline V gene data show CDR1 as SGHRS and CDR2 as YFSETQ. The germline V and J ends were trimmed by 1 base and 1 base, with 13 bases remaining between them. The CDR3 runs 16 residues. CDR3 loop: CASSLSVGGGTDTQYF. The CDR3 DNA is TGCGCCAGCAGCTTGTCGGTAGGCGGGGGCACAGATACGCAGTATTTT.

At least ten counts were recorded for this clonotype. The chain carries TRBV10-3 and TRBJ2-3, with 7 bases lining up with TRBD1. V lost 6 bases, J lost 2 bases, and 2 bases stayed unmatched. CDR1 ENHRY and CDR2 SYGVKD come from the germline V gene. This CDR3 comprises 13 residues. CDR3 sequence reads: CAIRGQTTDTQYF. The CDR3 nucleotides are TGTGCCATCAGGGGACAGACCACAGATACGCAGTATTTT.

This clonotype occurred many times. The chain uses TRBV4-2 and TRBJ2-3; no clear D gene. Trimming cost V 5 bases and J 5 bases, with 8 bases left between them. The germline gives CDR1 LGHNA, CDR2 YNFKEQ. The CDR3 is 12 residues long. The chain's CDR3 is CASSSGGDTQYF. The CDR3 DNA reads TGTGCCAGCAGCTCAGGTGGAGATACGCAGTATTTT.

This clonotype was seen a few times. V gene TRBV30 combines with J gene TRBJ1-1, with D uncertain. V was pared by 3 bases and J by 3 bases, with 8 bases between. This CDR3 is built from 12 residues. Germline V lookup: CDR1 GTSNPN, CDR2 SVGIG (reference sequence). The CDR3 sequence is CAWRTEYTEAFF. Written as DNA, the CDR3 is TGTGCCTGGAGGACGGAGTACACTGAAGCTTTCTTT.

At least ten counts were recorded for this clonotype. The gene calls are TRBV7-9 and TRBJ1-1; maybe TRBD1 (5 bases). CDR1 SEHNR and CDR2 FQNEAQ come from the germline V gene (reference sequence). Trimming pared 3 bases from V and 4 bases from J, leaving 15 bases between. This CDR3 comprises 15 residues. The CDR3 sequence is CASSFRMDIVTEAFF. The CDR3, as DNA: TGTGCCAGCAGCTTTCGAATGGACATAGTCACTGAAGCTTTCTTT.

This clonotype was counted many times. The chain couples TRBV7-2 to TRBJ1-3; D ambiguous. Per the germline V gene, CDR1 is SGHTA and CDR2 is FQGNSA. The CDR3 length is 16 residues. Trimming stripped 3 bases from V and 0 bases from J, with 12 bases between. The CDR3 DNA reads TGTGCCAGCAGCTTCTTAGTCGGTCGCTCTGGAAACACCATATATTTT. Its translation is CASSFLVGRSGNTIYF.

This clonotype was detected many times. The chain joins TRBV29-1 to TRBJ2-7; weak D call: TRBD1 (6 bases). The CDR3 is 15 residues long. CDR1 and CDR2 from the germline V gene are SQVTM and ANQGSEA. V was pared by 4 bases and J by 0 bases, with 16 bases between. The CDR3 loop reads CSVGRSRDTSYEQYF. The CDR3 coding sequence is TGCAGCGTTGGTAGGTCGAGGGACACCTCCTACGAGCAGTACTTC.

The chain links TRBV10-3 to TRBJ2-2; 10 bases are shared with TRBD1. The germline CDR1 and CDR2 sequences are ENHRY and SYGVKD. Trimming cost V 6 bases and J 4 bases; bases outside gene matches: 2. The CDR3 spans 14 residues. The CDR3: CAIRTGGGTGELFF. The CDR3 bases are TGTGCCATCAGGACAGGGGGCGGCACCGGGGAGCTGTTTTTT.

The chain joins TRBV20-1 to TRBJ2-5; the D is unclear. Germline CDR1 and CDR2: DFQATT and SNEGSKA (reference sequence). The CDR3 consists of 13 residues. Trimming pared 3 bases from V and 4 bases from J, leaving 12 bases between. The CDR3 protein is CSASGHGLETQYF. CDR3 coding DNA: TGCAGTGCTAGCGGCCATGGATTAGAGACCCAGTACTTC.